This entry lists 15 T cell receptor beta chains sequenced from one sample in a study of T cells in Graves' hyperthyroidism and ophthalmopathy. The investigators amplified TCR beta CDR3 regions from RNA transcripts. The study used the HTBI primer set for a first-round RT-PCR of the TCR CDR3. From the multiplex PCR reads, TCRdb called clonotypes with MiXCR, one entry per CDR3 protein. The sample gives over 700,000 distinct CDR3 sequences, roughly 37% of which show up once; more than 7% is in the top ten. The specimen sequenced was blood. Receptors were obtained from a man aged 18-30 years with Graves' hyperthyroidism.

The rearrangement joins TRBV10-3 to TRBJ1-6, with TRBD1 matching over 9 bases. With 10 bases clipped from V and 10 bases from J, the junction kept 8 bases outside the gene matches. From germline, CDR1 is ENHRY and CDR2 SYGVKD. This CDR3 spans 13 amino acids. This chain's CDR3 is CATGTGRGSPLHF. The CDR3 DNA is TGTGCCACCGGGACAGGGAGGGGGTCACCCCTCCACTTT.

The chain employs TRBV19 and TRBJ1-1; 10 positions match TRBD1. Per germline, CDR1 LNHDA and CDR2 SQIVND (reference sequence). This CDR3 comprises 16 residues. With 7 bases clipped from V and 4 bases from J, the junction kept 12 bases outside the gene matches. CDR3 protein: CASTKWTGGSFTEAFF. CDR3 sequence (DNA): TGTGCCAGTACCAAATGGACAGGGGGTTCGTTCACTGAAGCTTTCTTT.

This CDR3 reads CASSQETLVGNTEAFF. The CDR3 coding sequence is TGTGCCAGCAGCCAAGAGACCCTAGTAGGAAACACTGAAGCTTTCTTT. V usage is TRBV3-1 and J usage is TRBJ1-1; D gene unclear. Germline loops: CDR1 LGHDT, CDR2 YNNKEL (reference sequence). The CDR3 is 16 residues long. The V gene lost 0 bases and the J gene lost 2 bases, with 13 bases spanning the gap.

In regard to this clonotype: This may come from a read error, since a much larger clone is one base off. The rearrangement links TRBV7-9 to TRBJ2-7; 8 bases are a match to TRBD2. Trimming removed 5 bases from V and 2 bases from J; junction bases left unmatched: 8. CDR1 is SEHNR and CDR2 is FQNEAQ in the germline V gene (reference sequence). The CDR3 covers 15 residues. CDR3: CASSLTSGPAYEQYF. The CDR3 DNA reads as TGTGCCAGCAGCCTAACTAGCGGACCGGCCTACGAGCAGTACTTC.

The chain links TRBV7-9 to TRBJ2-5; D is uncertain. CDR3 length: 8 residues. CDR1 and CDR2 (germline): SEHNR, FQNEAQ (reference sequence). Trimming removed 10 bases from V and 6 bases from J, with 3 bases in between. The CDR3 DNA sequence: TGTGCCACCCAGACCCAGTACTTC. Translated, it gives CATQTQYF.

This clonotype was seen many times. This sequence joins TRBV20-1 and TRBJ1-6; 8 bases align to TRBD1. The germline CDR1 and CDR2 sequences are DFQATT and SNEGSKA (reference sequence). J was trimmed by 10 bases and V by 0 bases; bases with no gene match: 8. This CDR3 is 15 amino acids long. The DNA for the CDR3 is TGCAGTGCTAGAGATCCCGGACAGGGAAGGTCACCCCTCCACTTT. Its protein product is CSARDPGQGRSPLHF.

As for this clonotype: The germline gene is not matched at one end of the junction; a read error may be the cause. The DNA of the CDR3 is TGTGCCAGCAGCGTTGCCAGCTCCCACGAGCAGTACTTC. Amino acids: CASSVASSHEQYF. The V gene is TRBV9, the J gene TRBJ2-7, with unresolved D. The CDR3 runs to 13 residues. CDR1 and CDR2 (germline): SGDLS, YYNGEE.

This clonotype was picked up many times. The chain is built from TRBV20-1 and TRBJ1-2, with D hard to call. The V end was cut by 0 bases, the J end by 6 bases, with 17 bases between. Germline CDR1 and CDR2: DFQATT and SNEGSKA (reference sequence). The CDR3 has 15 amino acids. The CDR3 here is CSARDRGSPSDGYTF. The DNA of the CDR3 is TGCAGTGCTAGAGATCGAGGGTCACCCTCTGATGGCTACACCTTC.

This clonotype has at least ten counts. This chain joins TRBV2 and TRBJ2-7, with 7 bases fitting TRBD2. The CDR3 is 11 residues long. The germline gives CDR1 SNHLY, CDR2 FYNNEI. Losses at the gene ends were 8 bases for V and 3 bases for J; bases not matched to a gene: 1. The CDR3 is CASERDYEQYF. The CDR3 DNA reads as TGTGCCAGCGAGCGGGACTACGAGCAGTACTTC.

V usage is TRBV7-8 and J usage is TRBJ1-5, with 7 nucleotides matching TRBD1. Germline CDR1 and CDR2: SGHVS and FQNEAQ. The CDR3 consists of 14 residues. Trimming removed 7 bases from V and 7 bases from J; junction bases left unmatched: 10. This CDR3 reads CASIDRVVEQPQHF. Here the CDR3 DNA reads TGTGCCAGCATCGACAGGGTGGTGGAGCAGCCCCAGCATTTT. The whole variable domain, filled in from reference TRBV7-8 and TRBJ1-5, reads GAGVSQSPRYKVAKRGQDVALRCDPISGHVSLFWYQQALGQGPEFLTYFQNEAQLDKSGLPSDRFFAERPEGSVSTLKIQRTQQEDSAVYLCASIDRVVEQPQHFGDGTRLSIL.

Only a few counts were recorded for this clonotype. The chain links TRBV5-1 to TRBJ2-5; D perhaps matches TRBD1 (6 bases). The CDR3 has 15 residues. V lost 1 base and J lost 2, with 12 bases in between. Germline V gene lookup returns CDR1 SGHRS and CDR2 YFSETQ. The CDR3, as DNA: TGCGCCAGCAGCTTGATGAGTACAGGGCAAGAGACCCAGTACTTC. Protein sequence: CASSLMSTGQETQYF.

This clonotype is a singleton in its sample. This clone may be a read error of a much larger clone one base away. This sequence joins TRBV5-1 and TRBJ1-6, with D possibly TRBD1 on 5 matching bases. Germline CDR1 and CDR2: SGHRS and YFSETQ. The CDR3 is 17 amino acids. CDR3 residues: CPSSLDQPGLLNSPLHF. CDR3 DNA sequence: TGCCCCAGCAGCTTAGACCAGCCGGGACTCCTTAATTCACCCCTCCACTTT.

The sample holds a few counts of this clonotype. At one boundary the junction diverges from the germline segment, which might be a read error. V gene TRBV10-3 combines with J gene TRBJ2-2; 8 nucleotides line up with TRBD2. There are 15 residues in the CDR3. Looked up from germline, CDR1 is ENHRY and CDR2 is SYGVKD. CDR3 region: CASSEKSGGTGELFF. CDR3 nucleotide sequence: TGTGCCAGCAGTGAAAAAAGCGGGGGCACCGGGGAGCTGTTTTTT.

Notes on this clonotype: This may arise from a read error, as a much more abundant clone is one base away. The rearrangement uses TRBV25-1 and TRBJ2-7; 8 nucleotides agree with TRBD2. Germline V CDR1 and CDR2: MGHDK, SYGVNS. The CDR3 has 15 amino acids. In DNA form, the CDR3 reads TGTGCCATCAGAGGGGAGCGGGGGATGACCTACGGGCAGTACTTC. As protein: CAIRGERGMTYGQYF.

V gene TRBV20-1 combines with J gene TRBJ1-4; TRBD1 might be the D (5 bases). The ends were cut back, 3 bases at V and 11 bases at J, with 10 bases in the middle. Germline CDR1 is DFQATT and CDR2 is SNEGSKA (reference sequence). CDR3 length equals 11 residues. Written as DNA, the CDR3 is TGCAGTGCTAGTCCCGGGGGTAAACTGTTTTTT. This codes for CSASPGGKLFF.